One sample yielded the 19 T cell receptor beta chains listed below, sequenced in a study of T cell responses to AZD1222 COVID-19 vaccine. Data came from immunoSEQ multiplex PCR; TCRdb stores just in-frame clones and leaves some out. The sample carries approximately 130,000 clones, approximately 85% recorded once. This sample comprised peripheral blood, obtained 28 days after the second AZD1222 dose. The receptors stem from an adult who received the AZD1222 COVID-19 vaccine.

This chain uses TRBV11-3 with TRBJ1-2; no reliable D call. Deletions cut 2 bases from V and 5 bases from J, with 9 bases between. CDR1 SGHNT and CDR2 YENEEA come from the germline V gene. The CDR3 sequence is 13 residues long. The CDR3 region is CASSLSRNYGYTF. CDR3 DNA: TGTGCCAGCAGCTTATCACGGAATTATGGCTACACCTTC.

The V gene is TRBV4-1, the J gene TRBJ1-1, with unresolved D. The CDR3 runs 18 residues. Germline CDR1 reads MGHRA; CDR2 reads YSYEKL. V shed 0 bases and J shed 0 bases, with 17 bases lying between them. This CDR3 is CASSQDLGRHQLNTEAFF. The CDR3 coding sequence is TGCGCCAGCAGCCAAGATCTTGGTAGACACCAGCTGAACACTGAAGCTTTCTTT.

V gene TRBV2 combines with J gene TRBJ1-2; D gene uncertain. The CDR3 runs 13 residues. The V gene's germline CDR1 is SNHLY and CDR2 FYNNEI. V was shortened by 5 bases and J by 4 bases, with 11 bases between the two germline ends. The CDR3 DNA sequence: TGTGCCAGCAGTTCCACACGGAGCTATGGCTACACCTTC. Translation gives CASSSTRSYGYTF.

The V and J genes are TRBV4-2 and TRBJ1-6; D possibly corresponds to TRBD1 (6 bases). This CDR3 is 16 amino acids long. Germline V gene lookup returns CDR1 LGHNA and CDR2 YNFKEQ. V lost 0 bases to trimming and J lost 9 bases, with 15 bases between them. As DNA, the CDR3 is TGTGCCAGCAGCCAAGAGGGGGGCAGGGGAGCTTCACCCCTCCACTTT. It codes for CASSQEGGRGASPLHF.

CDR3 sequence reads: CASSWGGQNYGYTF. The CDR3 DNA sequence: TGTGCCAGCAGTTGGGGGGGACAGAATTATGGCTACACCTTC. V gene TRBV27 combines with J gene TRBJ1-2, with 7 bases fitting TRBD1. This CDR3 region has 14 residues. The trim removed 4 bases at V and 5 bases at J, leaving 7 bases unmatched. Germline values: CDR1 MNHEY, CDR2 SMNVEV (reference sequence).

This clone appeared once. This chain joins TRBV19 and TRBJ1-3, with D unclear. Deletions cut 3 bases from V and 0 bases from J, with 9 bases between. The CDR3 has 15 amino acids. Germline CDR1 is LNHDA and CDR2 is SQIVND (reference sequence). The CDR3 DNA reads TGTGCCAGTAGTATGAGTAGGTTCTCTGGAAACACCATATATTTT. It encodes CASSMSRFSGNTIYF.

The rearrangement uses TRBV18 and TRBJ2-1, with 8 bases lining up with TRBD2. The CDR3 consists of 15 residues. Germline values: CDR1 KGHSH, CDR2 LQKENI. V dropped 3 bases and J dropped 4; count of bases not matched to a gene: 5. The DNA for the CDR3 is TGTGCCAGCTCACCTGCCGGGGGGGGTTACAATGAGCAGTTCTTC. Protein sequence: CASSPAGGGYNEQFF. Using reference TRBV18 and TRBJ2-1 for the parts outside the CDR3, the full variable domain is NAGVMQNPRHLVRRRGQEARLRCSPMKGHSHVYWYRQLPEEGLKFMVYLQKENIIDESGMPKERFSAEFPKEGPSILRIQQVVRGDSAAYFCASSPAGGGYNEQFFGPGTRLTVL.

This clone was counted a single time. CDR3 residues: CASSQDLFGPSLGYGYTF. In nucleotides, the CDR3 is TGTGCCAGCAGCCAAGATCTCTTCGGACCGTCTTTGGGCTATGGCTACACCTTC. V gene TRBV4-2 combines with J gene TRBJ1-2, with D uncertain. Trimming took 0 bases from V and 4 from J, leaving 21 bases between them. Per germline, CDR1 LGHNA and CDR2 YNFKEQ. This CDR3 spans 18 amino acids.

The chain carries TRBV5-4 and TRBJ2-1, with D tentatively TRBD1 (5 bases). Germline-derived CDR1 and CDR2 are SGHNT and YYREEE (reference sequence). V lost 2 bases to trimming and J lost 3 bases, with 12 bases between them. This CDR3 region has 15 residues. This chain's CDR3 is CASSLEGRDYNEQFF. In DNA form, the CDR3 reads TGTGCCAGCAGCTTAGAAGGCAGGGACTACAATGAGCAGTTCTTC.

J is TRBJ2-2 and V is TRBV5-1; TRBD2 is a possible D gene (6 bases). Trimming cost V 2 bases and J 5 bases, with 22 bases left between them. CDR3 size: 18 residues. CDR1 and CDR2 (germline): SGHRS, YFSETQ. The CDR3 loop reads CASSLIKGGTPGTGELFF. As DNA, the CDR3 is TGCGCCAGCAGCTTAATAAAGGGTGGGACTCCGGGGACCGGGGAGCTGTTTTTT.

The V gene is TRBV5-6, the J gene TRBJ1-5; D ambiguous. Germline loops: CDR1 SGHDT, CDR2 YYEEEE. This CDR3 spans 14 amino acids. Trimming took 2 bases from V and 7 from J, leaving 13 bases between them. The CDR3 DNA is TGTGCCAGCAGCTTTCCCCTACTGCGGCAGCCCCAGCATTTT. This sequence encodes CASSFPLLRQPQHF.

The gene calls are TRBV5-1 and TRBJ1-1, with TRBD1 identical over 10 bases. The CDR3 totals 15 residues. The germline V gene encodes CDR1 SGHRS and CDR2 YFSETQ. With V trimmed by 2 bases and J by 1 base, 2 bases remained unmatched. CDR3: CASSFGQGGNTEAFF. The CDR3 coding sequence is TGCGCCAGCAGCTTCGGACAGGGGGGGAACACTGAAGCTTTCTTT.

The chain couples TRBV13 to TRBJ1-3; D is uncertain. CDR3 length equals 15 residues. Germline lookup yields CDR1 PRHDT and CDR2 FYEKMQ (reference sequence). The germline V and J ends were trimmed by 1 base and 4 bases, with 11 bases remaining between them. CDR3 nucleotides: TGTGCCAGCAGCTTAGAAGGAAGGTTGGGAAACACCATATATTTT. Amino acid sequence: CASSLEGRLGNTIYF.

The chain recombines TRBV4-2 with TRBJ1-1; D not certain. The CDR3 sequence is 18 residues long. The ends were cut back, 0 bases at V and 0 bases at J, with 17 bases in the middle. Germline lookup yields CDR1 LGHNA and CDR2 YNFKEQ. The CDR3, as DNA: TGTGCCAGCAGCCAAGAGAGTATGAGGCTAGGGCTGAACACTGAAGCTTTCTTT. This gives the protein CASSQESMRLGLNTEAFF.

The chain combines TRBV6-1 with TRBJ1-1; D gene ambiguous. V was pared by 3 bases and J by 1 base, with 6 bases between. The CDR3 totals 13 residues. Looked up from germline, CDR1 is MNHNS and CDR2 is SASEGT. The CDR3 protein is CASSEGRNTEAFF. The CDR3 nucleotides read TGTGCCAGCAGTGAGGGGAGGAACACTGAAGCTTTCTTT.

Within the sample, this clone is medium-sized. The genes are TRBV6-1 and TRBJ1-2; D not certain. V lost 1 base, J lost 4 bases, and 10 bases lay in between. Germline V gene sequence: CDR1 MNHNS, CDR2 SASEGT. The CDR3 is 14 residues long. DNA of the CDR3: TGTGCCAGCAGTGAAGGGGCCGGTGGCTATGGCTACACCTTC. This gives the protein CASSEGAGGYGYTF.

V is TRBV5-1 and J is TRBJ2-5; tentatively, D is TRBD1 or TRBD2 (6 bases each). CDR3 length: 14 amino acids. The ends were cut back, 4 bases at V and 1 base at J, with 11 bases in the middle. CDR1 and CDR2 from the germline V gene are SGHRS and YFSETQ. Here the CDR3 reads CASSPGASQETQYF. For the CDR3, the DNA is TGCGCCAGCAGCCCGGGGGCCAGCCAAGAGACCCAGTACTTC.

V usage is TRBV4-1 and J usage is TRBJ2-3, with 8 bases fitting TRBD2. V lost 2 bases to trimming and J lost 0 bases; unmatched junction nucleotides: 1. CDR3 length equals 15 residues. CDR1 is MGHRA, CDR2 YSYEKL, per germline. CDR3 nucleotides: TGCGCCAGCAGCCAATCTAGCGGGAGCACAGATACGCAGTATTTT. It translates to CASSQSSGSTDTQYF.

The chain recombines TRBV5-1 with TRBJ2-2, with D unresolved. Per germline, CDR1 SGHRS and CDR2 YFSETQ. The CDR3 length is 14 residues. Trimming pared 0 bases from V and 2 bases from J, leaving 5 bases between. CDR3 sequence: CASSLETNTGELFF. The CDR3 DNA sequence: TGCGCCAGCAGCTTGGAGACAAACACCGGGGAGCTGTTTTTT.